This T cell receptor beta chain was observed in a study of T cells after yellow fever vaccination. This clonotype was found a few times. TCRdb re-derived calls from the 5' RACE reads in MiXCR, one entry per CDR3 protein. The sample has 300,000 to 400,000 distinct CDR3 sequences; around a tenth are singletons. There are 10 residues in the CDR3. V was cut by 8 bases and J by 9 bases, with 10 bases left in between. CDR1 is SQVTM and CDR2 is ANQGSEA in the germline V gene. Material: CD4+ T cells sorted from PBMCs, obtained 45 days after the yellow fever booster vaccination. The sequence was collected from a man aged 18 to 29 who received the YFV17D yellow fever vaccine. The chain has TRBV29-1 and TRBJ1-4; D uncertain. CDR3 in amino acids: CSPRAQKLFF. The CDR3 nucleotides read TGCAGCCCTAGGGCGCAAAAACTGTTTTTT.